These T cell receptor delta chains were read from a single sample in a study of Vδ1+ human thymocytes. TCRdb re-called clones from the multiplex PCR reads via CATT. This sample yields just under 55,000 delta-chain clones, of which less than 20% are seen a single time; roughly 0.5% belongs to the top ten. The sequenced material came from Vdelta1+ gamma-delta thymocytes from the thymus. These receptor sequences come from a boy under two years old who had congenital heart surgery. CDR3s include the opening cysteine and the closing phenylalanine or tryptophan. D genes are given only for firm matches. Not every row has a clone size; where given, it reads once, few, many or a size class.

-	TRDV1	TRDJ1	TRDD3	CALGPPSPYTKSGDTGLYTDKLIF	TGTGCTCTTGGGCCCCCTTCCCCCTATACAAAGTCTGGGGATACCGGGCTCTACACCGATAAACTCATCTTT
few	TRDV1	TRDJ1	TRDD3	CALGHIPYWGAYTDKLIF	TGTGCTCTTGGACATATTCCGTACTGGGGGGCCTACACCGATAAACTCATCTTT
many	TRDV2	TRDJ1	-	CACSSCRGRTDKLIF	TGTGCCTGTTCATCTTGCCGCGGGCGCACCGATAAACTCATCTTT
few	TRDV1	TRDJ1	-	CALGFLAQPSYGADKLIF	TGTGCTCTTGGGTTCCTGGCACAGCCGTCCTACGGGGCTGATAAACTCATCTTT
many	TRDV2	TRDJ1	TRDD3	CACDTGPTYRVDWGIRHLIF	TGTGCCTGTGACACGGGCCCTACCTACCGGGTGGACTGGGGGATACGCCACCTCATCTTT
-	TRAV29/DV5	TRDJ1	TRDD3	CAASARGYGKLIF	TGTGCAGCAAGCGCGAGGGGATACGGGAAACTCATCTTT
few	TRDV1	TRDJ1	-	CALGEAFLQGIRHYTDKLIF	TGTGCTCTTGGGGAAGCCTTCCTACAGGGGATACGCCATTACACCGATAAACTCATCTTT
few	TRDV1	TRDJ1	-	CALGDTTWQLGTDKLIF	TGTGCTCTTGGGGACACTACGTGGCAACTGGGAACCGATAAACTCATCTTT
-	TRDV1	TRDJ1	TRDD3	CALGSVYWGTYTDKLIF	TGTGCTCTTGGGAGCGTGTACTGGGGGACTTACACCGATAAACTCATCTTT
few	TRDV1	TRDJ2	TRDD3	CALGEPYPYQVLGDTSLAQLFF	TGTGCTCTTGGGGAACCTTACCCGTATCAAGTACTGGGGGATACGAGTCTAGCACAACTCTTCTTT
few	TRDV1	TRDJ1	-	CALGESSEFWGYTDKLIF	TGTGCTCTTGGGGAATCATCCGAGTTCTGGGGATACACCGATAAACTCATCTTT
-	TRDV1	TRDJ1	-	CALGELTHPTGSPYTDKLIF	TGTGCTCTTGGGGAACTCACCCACCCTACTGGGTCCCCGTACACCGATAAACTCATCTTT
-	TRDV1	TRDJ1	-	CALGCLPGDDKLIF	TGTGCTCTTGGGTGCTTGCCTGGAGACGATAAACTCATCTTT
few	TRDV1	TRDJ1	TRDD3	CALGAQEVSTSWGIMYSDKLIF	TGTGCTCTTGGGGCTCAGGAGGTATCTACTTCTTGGGGGATAATGTACAGCGATAAACTCATCTTT
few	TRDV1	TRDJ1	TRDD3	CALGELFGRGTNWGIQAKLIF	TGTGCTCTTGGGGAACTATTCGGGAGAGGGACCAACTGGGGGATCCAGGCTAAACTCATCTTT
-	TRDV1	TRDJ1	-	CALVDFGRDDTPNTDKLIF	TGTGCTCTTGTGGACTTCGGTCGGGACGATACGCCAAACACCGATAAACTCATCTTT
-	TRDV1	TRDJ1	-	CALGDWSPGTLGHKLIF	TGTGCTCTTGGGGACTGGTCCCCGGGGACCCTGGGACATAAACTCATCTTT
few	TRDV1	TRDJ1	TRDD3	CALGDTRLPYWGTDTDKLIF	TGTGCTCTTGGGGACACCCGACTTCCGTACTGGGGGACGGACACCGATAAACTCATCTTT
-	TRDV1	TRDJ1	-	CALGESLGYAKGDKLIF	TGTGCTCTTGGGGAATCTCTCGGATATGCGAAGGGCGATAAACTCATCTTT
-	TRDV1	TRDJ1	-	CALGEAVPFRALGYADKLIF	TGTGCTCTTGGGGAAGCAGTCCCCTTCCGCGCATTAGGATACGCCGATAAACTCATCTTT
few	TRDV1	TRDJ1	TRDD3	CALGELGGYRTYTDKLIF	TGTGCTCTTGGGGAGTTAGGGGGATACCGGACATACACCGATAAACTCATCTTT
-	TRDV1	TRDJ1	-	CALGEHCPRGEATDKLIF	TGTGCTCTTGGGGAACACTGTCCGCGAGGGGAGGCCACCGATAAACTCATCTTT
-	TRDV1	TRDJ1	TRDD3	CALGDRRRGYASDKLIF	TGTGCTCTTGGGGATCGCAGGAGGGGATACGCGTCCGATAAACTCATCTTT
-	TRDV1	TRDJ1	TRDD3	CALGELGIPLLGGRSGVPTDKLIF	TGTGCTCTTGGGGAACTAGGGATCCCCTTACTGGGGGGTCGTAGCGGCGTCCCCACCGATAAACTCATCTTT
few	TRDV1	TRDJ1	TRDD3	CALGEERTSFCTGGTRLFTDKLIF	TGTGCTCTTGGGGAGGAGAGGACTTCCTTCTGTACTGGGGGGACCAGACTCTTTACCGATAAACTCATCTTT
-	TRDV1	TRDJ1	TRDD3	CALGEATNASSYPTGGYYPLNTDKLIF	TGTGCTCTTGGGGAAGCCACCAACGCCTCTTCCTACCCTACTGGGGGATACTATCCCCTGAACACCGATAAACTCATCTTT
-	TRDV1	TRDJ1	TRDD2	CALGERRDPSYVCGDIGGLIF	TGTGCTCTTGGGGAACGGAGGGATCCTTCCTACGTTTGTGGGGATATAGGGGGACTCATCTTT
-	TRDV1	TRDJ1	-	CALGEISPPVIAKYTDKLIF	TGTGCTCTTGGGGAAATTAGCCCCCCGGTTATTGCTAAGTACACCGATAAACTCATCTTT
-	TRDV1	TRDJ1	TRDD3	CALGEPVLPCRTGGCRNIPGSIKLIF	TGTGCTCTTGGGGAACCCGTCCTACCATGCCGTACTGGGGGATGCAGGAATATCCCTGGGAGTATTAAACTCATCTTT
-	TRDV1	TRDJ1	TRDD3	CALGKGPMYWGIGGTDKLIF	TGTGCTCTTGGGAAGGGACCTATGTACTGGGGGATAGGAGGAACCGATAAACTCATCTTT
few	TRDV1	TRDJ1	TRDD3	CALGDFLPILGDENDKLIF	TGTGCTCTTGGGGACTTCCTCCCCATACTGGGGGACGAGAACGATAAACTCATCTTT
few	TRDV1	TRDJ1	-	CALGSLLFLPLKLIF	TGTGCTCTTGGGTCCCTTCTCTTCCTGCCGCTTAAACTCATCTTT
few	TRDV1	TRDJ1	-	CALGENEDFLHRFGIPYTDKLIF	TGTGCTCTTGGGGAAAATGAAGACTTCCTACATCGATTCGGGATACCCTACACCGATAAACTCATCTTT
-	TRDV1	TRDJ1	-	CALGESCLTGHDKLIF	TGTGCTCTTGGGGAGTCCTGTCTTACTGGCCACGATAAACTCATCTTT
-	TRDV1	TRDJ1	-	CALGELMGSYYPYTDKLIF	TGTGCTCTTGGGGAACTTATGGGCTCCTACTACCCTTACACCGATAAACTCATCTTT
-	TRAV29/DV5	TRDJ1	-	CSVLLCSNQYRGIRTDKLIF	-
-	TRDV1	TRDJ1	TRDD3	CALGDHYPLYRKGILNADKLIF	TGTGCTCTTGGGGACCACTACCCCCTCTACAGAAAGGGGATACTCAACGCCGATAAACTCATCTTT
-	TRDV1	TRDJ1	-	CALGELVPTYGLTDKLIF	TGTGCTCTTGGGGAACTCGTCCCCACCTACGGCCTAACCGATAAACTCATCTTT
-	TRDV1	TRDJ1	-	CALGFRRLQWGYTDKLIF	TGTGCTCTTGGGTTCAGACGTCTACAGTGGGGATACACCGATAAACTCATCTTT
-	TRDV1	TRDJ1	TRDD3	CALGELPTIIRTGGYTDKLIF	TGTGCTCTTGGGGAACTTCCTACAATCATCCGTACTGGGGGATACACCGATAAACTCATCTTT
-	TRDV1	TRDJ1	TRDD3	CALGELTPTSGGYLRVYTDKLIF	TGTGCTCTTGGGGAACTAACCCCTACTTCTGGGGGATACCTCAGGGTTTACACCGATAAACTCATCTTT
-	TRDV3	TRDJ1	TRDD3	CACPNSYLPLGDTPERQGTDKLIF	TGTGCCTGTCCTAACTCCTACCTCCCACTGGGGGATACCCCAGAACGACAGGGCACCGATAAACTCATCTTT
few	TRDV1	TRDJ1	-	CALAPRGYTDKLIF	TGTGCTCTTGCTCCGAGGGGCTACACCGATAAACTCATCTTT
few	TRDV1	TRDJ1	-	CALGTVRRVYLFTDKLIF	TGTGCTCTTGGGACCGTACGTCGTGTGTACCTTTTTACCGATAAACTCATCTTT
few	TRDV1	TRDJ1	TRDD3	CALGELLSGGYKLIF	TGTGCTCTTGGGGAACTCCTAAGTGGGGGATATAAACTCATCTTT
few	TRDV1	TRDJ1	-	CALGELPYRGTDKLIF	TGTGCTCTTGGGGAACTACCCTACCGGGGGACTGATAAACTCATCTTT
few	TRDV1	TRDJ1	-	CALGELNAEYTDKLIF	TGTGCTCTTGGGGAACTTAACGCCGAGTACACCGATAAACTCATCTTT
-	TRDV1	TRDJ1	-	CALGERGVLARFYLKLIF	TGTGCTCTTGGGGAACGTGGTGTACTGGCCCGATTTTACCTTAAACTCATCTTT
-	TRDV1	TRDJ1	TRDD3	CALGETPRYWGPYTDKLIF	TGTGCTCTTGGGGAAACCCCTAGGTACTGGGGGCCGTACACCGATAAACTCATCTTT
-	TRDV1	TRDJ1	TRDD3	CALGESYDHFTGGSYTDKLIF	TGTGCTCTTGGGGAAAGCTACGACCATTTTACTGGGGGATCGTACACCGATAAACTCATCTTT
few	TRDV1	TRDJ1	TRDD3	CALGESGAFVGDIVAYTDKLIF	TGTGCTCTTGGGGAAAGCGGGGCCTTCGTGGGGGATATCGTAGCCTACACCGATAAACTCATCTTT
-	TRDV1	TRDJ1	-	CALGEPPTILLRGYPAPDKLIF	TGTGCTCTTGGGGAACCCCCTACAATCCTACTTAGGGGATATCCCGCACCGGATAAACTCATCTTT
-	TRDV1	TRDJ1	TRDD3	CALGEQWDPRLGGLYTDKLIF	TGTGCTCTTGGGGAACAGTGGGACCCCAGACTGGGGGGTCTGTACACCGATAAACTCATCTTT
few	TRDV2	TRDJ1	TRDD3	CACDSYWGIQELIF	TGTGCCTGTGACTCGTACTGGGGGATACAGGAACTCATCTTT